The clone carrying this T cell receptor (beta chain) was seen only a few times. Antigen specificity is unknown. The read halts 3 residues ahead of the CDR3 end, with the missing end drawn from the germline J gene. The CDR3 sequence is 13 residues long. V shed 2 bases and J shed 3 bases, with 8 bases lying between them. CDR1 and CDR2 (germline): SGHRS, YFSETQ. Sequencing input was equivalent genomic DNA from CVID and controls. Measured with immunoSEQ multiplex PCR; TCRdb has only the in-frame clones, and not every one. The data show 20,000 or so clones, with none appearing a single time. The record originates from a study of T cell clonality in common variable immunodeficiency. The study, taken as a whole, reports: Common variable immunodeficiency TCR beta sequences reportedly had fewer deletions and N-nucleotide insertions. T cell subpopulation sequencing would be needed to explain CVID clonality.

Blood came from CVID subjects not ill and not taking immunomodulatory or immunosuppressive medication. The genes are TRBV5-1 and TRBJ1-1; D is uncertain. Material: peripheral blood mononuclear cells. The clonotype comes from a human donor with common variable immunodeficiency. The CDR3 here is CASSFGTYTEAFF. CDR3 DNA, as far as it was read: TGCGCCAGCAGCTTTGGCACATACACTGAA.